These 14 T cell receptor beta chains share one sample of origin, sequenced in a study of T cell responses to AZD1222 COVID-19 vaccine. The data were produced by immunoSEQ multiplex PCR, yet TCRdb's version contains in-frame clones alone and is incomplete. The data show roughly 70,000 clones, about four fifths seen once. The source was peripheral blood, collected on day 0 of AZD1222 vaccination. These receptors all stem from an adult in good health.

In DNA, the CDR3 is TGTGCCAGCAGCTTGGGGGGGGGACTCCAAGAGACCCAGTACTTC. Translation gives CASSLGGGLQETQYF. The V call is TRBV5-4, the J call TRBJ2-5; 7 bases agree with TRBD2. Germline V gene data show CDR1 as SGHNT and CDR2 as YYREEE (reference sequence). J was trimmed by 1 base and V by 0 bases; bases with no gene match: 3. The CDR3 length is 15 residues.

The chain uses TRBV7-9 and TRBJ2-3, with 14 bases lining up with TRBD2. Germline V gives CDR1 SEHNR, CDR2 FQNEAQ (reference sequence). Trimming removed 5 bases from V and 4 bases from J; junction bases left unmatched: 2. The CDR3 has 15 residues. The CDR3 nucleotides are TGTGCCAGCAGCCCGACTAGCGGGGGGGCAGATACGCAGTATTTT. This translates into CASSPTSGGADTQYF.

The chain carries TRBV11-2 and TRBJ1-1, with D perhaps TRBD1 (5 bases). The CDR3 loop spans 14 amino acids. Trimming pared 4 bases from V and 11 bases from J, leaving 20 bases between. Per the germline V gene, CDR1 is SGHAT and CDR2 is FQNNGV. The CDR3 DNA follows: TGTGCCAGCAGCTCCCCAACTTCGGGGGGTGCCGCTTTCTTT. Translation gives CASSSPTSGGAAFF.

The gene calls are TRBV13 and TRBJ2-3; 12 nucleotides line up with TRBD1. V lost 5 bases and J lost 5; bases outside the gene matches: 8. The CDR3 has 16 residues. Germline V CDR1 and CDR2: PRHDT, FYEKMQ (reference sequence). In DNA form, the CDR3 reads TGTGCCAGCAGCAGGGACAGGGGGCGCTTTTTAGATACGCAGTATTTT. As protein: CASSRDRGRFLDTQYF.

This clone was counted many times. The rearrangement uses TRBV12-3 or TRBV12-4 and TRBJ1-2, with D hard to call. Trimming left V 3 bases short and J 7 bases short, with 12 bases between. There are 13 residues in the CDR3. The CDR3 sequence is CASSLAGRAGYTF. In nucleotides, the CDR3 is TGTGCCAGCAGTTTGGCAGGACGGGCTGGCTACACCTTC.

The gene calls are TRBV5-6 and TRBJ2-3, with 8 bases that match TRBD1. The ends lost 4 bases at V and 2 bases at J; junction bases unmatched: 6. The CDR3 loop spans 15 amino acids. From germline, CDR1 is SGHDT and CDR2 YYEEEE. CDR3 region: CASSLQGQVTDTQYF. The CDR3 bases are TGTGCCAGCAGCCTGCAGGGACAGGTCACAGATACGCAGTATTTT.

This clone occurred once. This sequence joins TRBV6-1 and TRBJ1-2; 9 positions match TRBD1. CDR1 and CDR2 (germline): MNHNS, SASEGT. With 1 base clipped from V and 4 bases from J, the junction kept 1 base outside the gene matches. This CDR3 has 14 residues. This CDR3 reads CASSEGTGVYGYTF. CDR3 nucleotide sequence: TGTGCCAGCAGTGAAGGGACAGGGGTCTATGGCTACACCTTC.

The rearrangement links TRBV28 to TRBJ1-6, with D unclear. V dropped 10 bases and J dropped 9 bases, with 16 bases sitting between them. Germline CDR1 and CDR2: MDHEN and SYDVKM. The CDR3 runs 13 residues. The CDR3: CAIGSSPSSPLHF. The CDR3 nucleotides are TGTGCCATCGGGTCCTCACCTTCTTCACCCCTCCACTTT.

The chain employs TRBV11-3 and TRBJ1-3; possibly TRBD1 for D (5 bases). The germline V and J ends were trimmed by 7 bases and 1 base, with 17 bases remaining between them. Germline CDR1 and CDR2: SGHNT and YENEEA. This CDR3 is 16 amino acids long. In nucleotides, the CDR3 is TGTGCCAGCACCAACCAGGGTGGGCAGTCTGGAAACACCATATATTTT. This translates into CASTNQGGQSGNTIYF. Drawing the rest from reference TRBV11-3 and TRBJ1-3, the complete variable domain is EAGVVQSPRYKIIEKKQPVAFWCNPISGHNTLYWYLQNLGQGPELLIRYENEEAVDDSQLPKDRFSAERLKGVDSTLKIQPAELGDSAVYLCASTNQGGQSGNTIYFGEGSWLTVV.

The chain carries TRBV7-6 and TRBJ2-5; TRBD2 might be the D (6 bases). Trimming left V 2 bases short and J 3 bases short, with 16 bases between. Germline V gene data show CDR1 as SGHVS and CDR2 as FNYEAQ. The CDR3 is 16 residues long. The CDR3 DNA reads TGTGCCAGCAGCTTAAATCCGGCGGGGCTTAAAGAGACCCAGTACTTC. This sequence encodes CASSLNPAGLKETQYF.

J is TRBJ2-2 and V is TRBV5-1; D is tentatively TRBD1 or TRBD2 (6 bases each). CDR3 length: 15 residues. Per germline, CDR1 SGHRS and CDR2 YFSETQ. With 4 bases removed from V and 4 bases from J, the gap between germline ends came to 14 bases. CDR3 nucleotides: TGCGCCAGCAGCCCGGAAGGGGGGCGCACCGGGGAGCTGTTTTTT. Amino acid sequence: CASSPEGGRTGELFF.

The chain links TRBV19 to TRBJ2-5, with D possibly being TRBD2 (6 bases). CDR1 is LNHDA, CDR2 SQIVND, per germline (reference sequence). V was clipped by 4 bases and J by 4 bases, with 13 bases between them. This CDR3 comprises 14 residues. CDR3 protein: CASSSRRGRETQYF. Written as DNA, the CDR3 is TGTGCCAGTAGTAGCCGGCGGGGCCGAGAGACCCAGTACTTC.

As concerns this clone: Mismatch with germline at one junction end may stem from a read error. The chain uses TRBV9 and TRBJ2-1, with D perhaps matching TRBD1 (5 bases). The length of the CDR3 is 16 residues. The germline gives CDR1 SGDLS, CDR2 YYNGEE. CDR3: CASSVGGQRGYSEQFF. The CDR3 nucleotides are TGTGCCAGCAGCGTAGGTGGTCAAAGGGGTTACAGTGAGCAGTTCTTC.

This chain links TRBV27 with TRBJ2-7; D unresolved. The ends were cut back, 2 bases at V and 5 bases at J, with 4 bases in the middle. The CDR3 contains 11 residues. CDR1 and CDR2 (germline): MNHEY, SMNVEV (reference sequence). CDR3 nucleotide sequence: TGTGCCAGCAGTTTAGGTCACGAGCAGTACTTC. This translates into CASSLGHEQYF.